This T cell receptor beta chain was documented in a study of control samples from healthy donors and cancer patients (dated by TCRdb to the early 2020s). The library relied on the immunoSEQ multiplex PCR assay. TCRdb took this table from immuneACCESS and kept in-frame rearrangements with V and J called. Such tables lack part of the clones; where checked against another copy, unresolved V genes explain under half of the gap, and the rest is unexplained. In this sample the table shows some 95,000 clones, roughly 92% of which occur a single time. Clones ranked in the top ten supply around 3% of the sample. As for this clone: This receptor's antigen is unknown. The sample holds no much larger clone one base away, and base qualities are not on file.

Trimming costs V 4 bases and J 6 bases, and their ends lie 13 bases apart. From its cysteine to its phenylalanine, the CDR3 spans 15 amino acids. The kept DNA is CDR3 alone, 45 bases in frame from the first base. Reading the germline V gene gives CDR1 KGHSH and CDR2 LQKENI. The chain employs TRBV18 and TRBJ1-6; there is no confident call for the D gene. This receptor was identified in a human donor in good health. The donor label of this sample is uncertain. The specimen was blood. CDR3 loop: CASSQGARANSPLHF. At the DNA level, the sequence is TGTGCCAGCTCACAGGGAGCGCGGGCTAATTCACCCCTCCACTTT.